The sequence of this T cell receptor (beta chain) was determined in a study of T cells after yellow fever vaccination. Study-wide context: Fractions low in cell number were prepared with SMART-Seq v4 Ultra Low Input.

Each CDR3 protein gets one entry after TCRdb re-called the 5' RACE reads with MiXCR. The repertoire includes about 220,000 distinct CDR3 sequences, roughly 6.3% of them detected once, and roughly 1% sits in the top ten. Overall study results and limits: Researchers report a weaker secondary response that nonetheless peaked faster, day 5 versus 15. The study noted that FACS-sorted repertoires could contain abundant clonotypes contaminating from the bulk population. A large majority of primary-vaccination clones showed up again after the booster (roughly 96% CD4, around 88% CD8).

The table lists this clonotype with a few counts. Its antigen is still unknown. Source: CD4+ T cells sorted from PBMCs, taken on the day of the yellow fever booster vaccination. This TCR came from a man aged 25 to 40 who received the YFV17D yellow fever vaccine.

The CDR3 loop is CAWAGQTSGQPQHF. CDR3 DNA sequence: TGTGCCTGGGCGGGACAGACCTCGGGTCAGCCCCAGCATTTT. The rearrangement links TRBV30 to TRBJ1-5; 7 bases fit TRBD1. V lost 5 bases and J lost 6; bases outside the gene matches: 10. There are 14 residues in the CDR3. Germline V gene sequence: CDR1 GTSNPN, CDR2 SVGIG (reference sequence).